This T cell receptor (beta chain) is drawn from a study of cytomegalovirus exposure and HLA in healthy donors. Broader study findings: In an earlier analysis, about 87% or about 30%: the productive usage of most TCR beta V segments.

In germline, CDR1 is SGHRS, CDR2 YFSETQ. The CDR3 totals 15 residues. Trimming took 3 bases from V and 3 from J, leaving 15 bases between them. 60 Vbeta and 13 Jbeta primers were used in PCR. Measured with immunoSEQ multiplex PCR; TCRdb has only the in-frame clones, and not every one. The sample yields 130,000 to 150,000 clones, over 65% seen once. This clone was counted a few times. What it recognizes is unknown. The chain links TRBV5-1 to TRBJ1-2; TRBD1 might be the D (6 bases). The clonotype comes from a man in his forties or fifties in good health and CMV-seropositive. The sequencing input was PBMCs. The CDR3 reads CASSSGQNFDYGYTF. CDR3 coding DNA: TGCGCCAGCAGCTCAGGACAGAACTTTGACTATGGCTACACCTTC.